The rows below give T cell receptor beta chains drawn from one sample of a study of blood T cell repertoires in COVID-19. Here immunoSEQ multiplex PCR was the method, and the copy in TCRdb shows in-frame clones only, minus some. The sample yields approximately 150,000 clones, around 80% seen once. The specimen sequenced was peripheral blood. These receptors originate from a man between 60 and 75 years old with active or convalescent COVID-19. CDR3s include the opening cysteine and the closing phenylalanine or tryptophan. The D gene is left open where the match is weak. Size tells how often a clone was seen (once, few, many) or the class of an expanded clone, and some rows leave it out.

TRBD1	TRBV7-9	-	TRBJ2-2	TGTGCCAGCAGCTCGACAGGGACCGGGGAGCTGTTTTTT	CASSSTGTGELFF
TRBD1	TRBV28	-	TRBJ1-4	TGTGCCAGCAGATCCCCTCAGGGGGGTAGGAGGGAAAAACTGTTTTTT	CASRSPQGGRREKLFF
-	TRBV18	-	TRBJ1-1	TGTGCCAGCTCACCACTTGTGGACAGTTTGAACACTGAAGCTTTCTTT	CASSPLVDSLNTEAFF
-	TRBV12-3/TRBV12-4	-	TRBJ1-2	TGTGCCAGCAGTTTGACGGCAGGTGGCTACACCTTC	CASSLTAGGYTF
-	TRBV11-3	-	TRBJ2-3	TGTGCCAGCAGCCCCCTCACGACAGGGAGGTCCACAGATACGCAGTATTTT	CASSPLTTGRSTDTQYF
TRBD2	TRBV10-1	-	TRBJ2-1	TGCGCCAGCAGCCTAGGGACTAGCGGAAACAATGAGCAGTTCTTC	CASSLGTSGNNEQFF
-	TRBV18	-	TRBJ2-5	TGTGCCAGCTCACCATTAGGGGGTGAAGAGACCCAGTACTTC	CASSPLGGEETQYF
-	TRBV4-3	-	TRBJ2-7	TGCGCCAGCAGCCAAGATCTTGGTAGCTACGAGCAGTACTTC	CASSQDLGSYEQYF
-	TRBV7-8	-	TRBJ1-1	TGTGCCAGCAGCTTTCCCGGGGGTCTTCAGAACACTGAAGCTTTCTTT	CASSFPGGLQNTEAFF
-	TRBV19	-	TRBJ1-2	TGTGCCAGTAACGTCGGGGACTATGGCTACACCTTC	CASNVGDYGYTF
-	TRBV11-2	-	TRBJ2-7	TGTGCCAGCAGCTTAGAAAATGGGGGGTTCGAGCAGTACTTC	CASSLENGGFEQYF
TRBD1	TRBV27	-	TRBJ2-1	TGTGCCAGCAGCTTGGGGACAGGGGGCGCGTACAATGAGCAGTTCTTC	CASSLGTGGAYNEQFF
-	TRBV4-2	-	TRBJ1-1	TGTGCCAGCAGCCAACCCGGACAGGAAGCTTTCTTT	CASSQPGQEAFF
TRBD1	TRBV11-3	-	TRBJ2-5	TGTGCCAGCAGCCACCGGGACAGACAAGAGACCCAGTACTTC	CASSHRDRQETQYF
-	TRBV27	-	TRBJ2-3	TGTGCCAGCAGGTCCACTAGCACAGATACGCAGTATTTT	CASRSTSTDTQYF
-	TRBV6-1	-	TRBJ1-5	TGTGCCAGCAGTGACCCCCACTTCCCCCGGACAGTTAATCAGCCCCAGCATTTT	CASSDPHFPRTVNQPQHF
-	TRBV7-2	-	TRBJ1-1	TGTGCCAGCAGCTTAGTTGCGGGCTCGAACACTGAAGCTTTCTTT	CASSLVAGSNTEAFF
-	TRBV19	-	TRBJ1-5	TGTGCCAGTAGTATAGCCAGCGGAGAGAGTCAGCCCCAGCATTTT	CASSIASGESQPQHF
-	TRBV3-1/TRBV3-2	-	TRBJ1-1	TGTGCCAGCAGCCAAGATAACCTCGGGGGGCGCGAGACTGAAGCTTTCTTT	CASSQDNLGGRETEAFF
-	TRBV3-1/TRBV3-2	-	TRBJ1-2	TGTGCCAGCAGCCAGGCCCCGGGGAGGGGGTATGGCTACACCTTC	CASSQAPGRGYGYTF
-	TRBV11-3	-	TRBJ1-1	TGTGCCAGCAGCTTAAGGGGTGTAAGGACTGAAGCTTTCTTT	CASSLRGVRTEAFF
TRBD1	TRBV30	few	TRBJ1-6	TGTGCCTGGGCCGGGACAGGTTCACCCCTCCACTTT	CAWAGTGSPLHF
TRBD1	TRBV12-3/TRBV12-4	-	TRBJ1-2	TGTGCCAGCAGCTCGGGGGACAGAGGCTACACCTTC	CASSSGDRGYTF
-	TRBV5-1	-	TRBJ2-5	TGCGCCAGCAGCTTAAGACAGGCCCAAGAGACCCAGTACTTC	CASSLRQAQETQYF
TRBD1	TRBV2	-	TRBJ1-2	TGTGCCAGCAGCGAGGACAGGGGTGCTGATGGCTACACCTTC	CASSEDRGADGYTF